Included here is one T cell receptor (beta chain) sequence, with context. No antigen is known for it. Germline V lookup: CDR1 SNHLY, CDR2 FYNNEI. The CDR3 is 13 residues long. The record originates from a study of T cells expressing NK-cell markers. Turning to the study itself: Underlying the TCR beta repertoires were sorted CD3+CD56+NKG2C+, CD3+CD56+NKG2C- and CD3+CD56-NKG2C+ T cells. Study results and limitations: The HCMV specificity of the expanded NKG2C+ T cell clones stayed unresolved.

5'RACE template switching with UMIs produced the TCR beta cDNA. TCRdb reprocessed the 5' RACE reads and reports one entry per CDR3 protein, with no DNA. The sample table includes 150,000 to 180,000 distinct CDR3 sequences. This receptor was identified in a woman in her fifties or sixties in good health. The sample taken for sequencing was blood T cells: a sorted CD56 or NKG2C T cell subset, CD4+ or CD8+ T cells, or bulk PBMC T cells (not recorded which). This sequence joins TRBV2 and TRBJ2-2. The CDR3: CASSAQYTGELFF.